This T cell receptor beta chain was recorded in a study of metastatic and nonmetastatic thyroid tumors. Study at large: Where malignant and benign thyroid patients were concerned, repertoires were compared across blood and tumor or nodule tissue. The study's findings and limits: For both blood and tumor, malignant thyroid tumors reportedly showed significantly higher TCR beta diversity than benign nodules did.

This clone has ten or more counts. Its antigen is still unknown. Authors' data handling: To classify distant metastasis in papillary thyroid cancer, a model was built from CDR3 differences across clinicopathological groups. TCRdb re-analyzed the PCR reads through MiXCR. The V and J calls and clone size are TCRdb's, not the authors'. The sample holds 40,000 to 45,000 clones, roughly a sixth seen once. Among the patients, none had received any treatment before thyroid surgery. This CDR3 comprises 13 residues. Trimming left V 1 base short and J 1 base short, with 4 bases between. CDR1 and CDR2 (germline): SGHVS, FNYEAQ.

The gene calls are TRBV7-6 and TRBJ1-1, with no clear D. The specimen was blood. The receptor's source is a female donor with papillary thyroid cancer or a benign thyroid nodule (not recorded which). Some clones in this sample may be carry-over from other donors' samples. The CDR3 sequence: CASSLGWNTEAFF. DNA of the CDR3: TGTGCCAGCAGCTTAGGGTGGAACACTGAAGCTTTCTTT.